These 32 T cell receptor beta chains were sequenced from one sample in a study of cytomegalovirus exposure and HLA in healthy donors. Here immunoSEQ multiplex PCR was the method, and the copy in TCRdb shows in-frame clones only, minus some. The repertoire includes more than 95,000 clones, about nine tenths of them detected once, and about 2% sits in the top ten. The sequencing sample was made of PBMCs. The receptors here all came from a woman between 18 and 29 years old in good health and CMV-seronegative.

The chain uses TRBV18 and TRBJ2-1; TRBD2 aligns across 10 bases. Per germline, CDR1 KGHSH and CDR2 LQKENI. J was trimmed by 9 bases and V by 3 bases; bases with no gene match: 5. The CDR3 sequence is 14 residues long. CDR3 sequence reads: CASSPQGLAFEQFF. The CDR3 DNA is TGTGCCAGCTCACCCCAGGGACTAGCGTTTGAGCAGTTCTTC.

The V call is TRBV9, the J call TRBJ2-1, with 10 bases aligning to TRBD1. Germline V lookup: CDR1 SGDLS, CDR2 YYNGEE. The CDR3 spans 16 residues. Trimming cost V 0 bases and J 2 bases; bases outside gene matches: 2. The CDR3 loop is CASSVEGTGAYNEQFF. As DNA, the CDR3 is TGTGCCAGCAGCGTAGAGGGGACAGGGGCCTACAATGAGCAGTTCTTC. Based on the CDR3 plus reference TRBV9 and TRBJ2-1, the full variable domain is DSGVTQTPKHLITATGQRVTLRCSPRSGDLSVYWYQQSLDQGLQFLIQYYNGEERAKGNILERFSAQQFPDLHSELNLSSLELGDSALYFCASSVEGTGAYNEQFFGPGTRLTVL.

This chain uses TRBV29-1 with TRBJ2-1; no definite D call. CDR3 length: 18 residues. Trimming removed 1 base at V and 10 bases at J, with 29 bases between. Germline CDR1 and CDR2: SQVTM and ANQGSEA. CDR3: CSVEAFSNRAPSLFEQFF. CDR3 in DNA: TGCAGCGTTGAAGCCTTTTCCAACCGAGCTCCTAGTCTATTCGAGCAGTTCTTC.

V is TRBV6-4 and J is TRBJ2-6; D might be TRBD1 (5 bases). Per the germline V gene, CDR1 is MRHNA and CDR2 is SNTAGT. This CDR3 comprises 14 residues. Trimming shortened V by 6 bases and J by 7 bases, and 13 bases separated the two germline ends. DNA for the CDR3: TGTGCCAGCAGCCAGGGTACCGTTGCCAACGTCCTGACTTTC. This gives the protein CASSQGTVANVLTF.

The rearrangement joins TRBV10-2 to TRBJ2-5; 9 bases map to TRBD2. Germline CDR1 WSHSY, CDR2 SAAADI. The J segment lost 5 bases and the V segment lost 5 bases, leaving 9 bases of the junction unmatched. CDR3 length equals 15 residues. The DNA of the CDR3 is TGCGCCAGCAGTTCAGGGGCGGGAGGGCCGGAGACCCAGTACTTC. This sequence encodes CASSSGAGGPETQYF.

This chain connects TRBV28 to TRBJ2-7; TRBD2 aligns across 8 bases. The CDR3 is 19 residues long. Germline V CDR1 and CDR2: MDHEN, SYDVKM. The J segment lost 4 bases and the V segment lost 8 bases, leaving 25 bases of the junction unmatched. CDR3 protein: CASEVPTLSGTPGGYEQYF. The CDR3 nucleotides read TGTGCCAGCGAGGTCCCCACCTTATCCGGGACCCCGGGGGGGTACGAGCAGTACTTC.

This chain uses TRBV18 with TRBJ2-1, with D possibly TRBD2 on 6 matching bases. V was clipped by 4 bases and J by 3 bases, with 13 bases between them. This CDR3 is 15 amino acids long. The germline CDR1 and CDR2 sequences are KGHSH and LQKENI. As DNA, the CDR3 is TGTGCCAGCTCACGTCGGGACTCGAACTACAATGAGCAGTTCTTC. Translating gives CASSRRDSNYNEQFF.

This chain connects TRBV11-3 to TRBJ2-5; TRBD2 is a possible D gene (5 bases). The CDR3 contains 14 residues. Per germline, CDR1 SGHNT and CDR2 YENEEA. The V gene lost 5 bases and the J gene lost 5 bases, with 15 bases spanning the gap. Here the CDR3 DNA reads TGTGCCAGCAGCCCGTTCTCGGGGAAGGAGACCCAGTACTTC. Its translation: CASSPFSGKETQYF.

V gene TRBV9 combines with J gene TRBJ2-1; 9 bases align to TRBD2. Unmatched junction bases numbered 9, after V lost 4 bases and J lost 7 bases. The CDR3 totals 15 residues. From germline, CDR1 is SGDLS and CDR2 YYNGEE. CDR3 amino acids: CASSQGLALLNEQFF. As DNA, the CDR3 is TGTGCCAGCAGCCAAGGACTAGCGCTACTTAATGAGCAGTTCTTC.

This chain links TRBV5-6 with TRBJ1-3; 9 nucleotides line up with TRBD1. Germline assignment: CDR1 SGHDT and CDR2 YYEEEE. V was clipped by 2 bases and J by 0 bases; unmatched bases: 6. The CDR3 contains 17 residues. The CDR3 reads CASSFGTGINSGNTIYF. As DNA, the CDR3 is TGTGCCAGCAGCTTCGGGACAGGGATAAACTCTGGAAACACCATATATTTT.

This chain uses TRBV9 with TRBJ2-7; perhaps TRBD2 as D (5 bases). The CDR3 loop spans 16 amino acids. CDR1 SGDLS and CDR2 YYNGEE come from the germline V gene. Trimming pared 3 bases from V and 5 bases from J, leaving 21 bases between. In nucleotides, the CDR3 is TGTGCCAGCAGCGCCGACCTTCTGGGGAGTCGGCACGAGCAGTACTTC. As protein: CASSADLLGSRHEQYF.

Written as DNA, the CDR3 is TGTGCCAGCAGCTTAGGACTAGCGGGAACGAGCGAGCAGTACTTC. Translating gives CASSLGLAGTSEQYF. The V call is TRBV11-2, the J call TRBJ2-7; 11 bases fit TRBD2. Looked up from germline, CDR1 is SGHAT and CDR2 is FQNNGV. CDR3 length: 15 amino acids. J was trimmed by 6 bases and V by 1 base; bases with no gene match: 5. The variable domain in full, with the rest retrieved from reference TRBV11-2 and TRBJ2-7, is EAGVAQSPRYKIIEKRQSVAFWCNPISGHATLYWYQQILGQGPKLLIQFQNNGVVDDSQLPKDRFSAERLKGVDSTLKIQPAKLEDSAVYLCASSLGLAGTSEQYFGPGTRLTVT.

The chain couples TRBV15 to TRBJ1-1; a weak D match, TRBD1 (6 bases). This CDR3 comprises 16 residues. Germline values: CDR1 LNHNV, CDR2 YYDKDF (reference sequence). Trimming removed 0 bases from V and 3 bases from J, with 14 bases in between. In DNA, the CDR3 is TGTGCCACCAGCAGAGATGGGGGGGCGAGGGACACTGAAGCTTTCTTT. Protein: CATSRDGGARDTEAFF. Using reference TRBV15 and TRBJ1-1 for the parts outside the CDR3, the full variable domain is DAMVIQNPRYQVTQFGKPVTLSCSQTLNHNVMYWYQQKSSQAPKLLFHYYDKDFNNEADTPDNFQSRRPNTSFCFLDIRSPGLGDTAMYLCATSRDGGARDTEAFFGQGTRLTVV.

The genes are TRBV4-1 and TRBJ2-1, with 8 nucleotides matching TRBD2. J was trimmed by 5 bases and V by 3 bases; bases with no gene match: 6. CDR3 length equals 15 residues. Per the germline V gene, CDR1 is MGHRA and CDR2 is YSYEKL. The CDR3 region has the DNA TGCGCCAGCAGCCATCCCGGGACTAGAGACAATGAGCAGTTCTTC. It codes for CASSHPGTRDNEQFF.

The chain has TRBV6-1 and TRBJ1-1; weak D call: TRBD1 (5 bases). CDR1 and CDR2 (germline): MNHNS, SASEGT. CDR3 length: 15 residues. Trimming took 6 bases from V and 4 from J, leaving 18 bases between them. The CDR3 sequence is CASSETATGVTEAFF. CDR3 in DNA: TGTGCCAGCAGCGAGACCGCCACAGGTGTCACTGAAGCTTTCTTT.

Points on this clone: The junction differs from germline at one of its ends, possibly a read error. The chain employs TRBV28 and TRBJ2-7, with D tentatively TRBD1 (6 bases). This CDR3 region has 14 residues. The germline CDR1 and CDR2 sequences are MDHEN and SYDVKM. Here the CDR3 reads CASSRTDSPGGRSF. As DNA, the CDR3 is TGTGCCAGCAGCCGAACGGACAGTCCGGGCGGGCGGAGCTTC.

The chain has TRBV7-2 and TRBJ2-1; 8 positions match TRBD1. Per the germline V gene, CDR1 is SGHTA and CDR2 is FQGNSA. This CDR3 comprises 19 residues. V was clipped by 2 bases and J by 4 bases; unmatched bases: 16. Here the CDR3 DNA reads TGTGCCAGCAGCTTATTTGATAACAGGGGGTACAGGGGGTACAATGAGCAGTTCTTC. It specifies CASSLFDNRGYRGYNEQFF.

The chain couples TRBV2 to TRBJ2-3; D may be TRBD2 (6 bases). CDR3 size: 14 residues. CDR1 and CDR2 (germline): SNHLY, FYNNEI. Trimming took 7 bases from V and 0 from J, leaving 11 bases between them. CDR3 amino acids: CASMLRGSTDTQYF. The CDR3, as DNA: TGTGCCAGCATGTTGCGGGGAAGCACAGATACGCAGTATTTT. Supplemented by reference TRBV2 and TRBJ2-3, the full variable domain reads EPEVTQTPSHQVTQMGQEVILRCVPISNHLYFYWYRQILGQKVEFLVSFYNNEISEKSEIFDDQFSVERPDGSNFTLKIRSTKLEDSAMYFCASMLRGSTDTQYFGPGTRLTVL.

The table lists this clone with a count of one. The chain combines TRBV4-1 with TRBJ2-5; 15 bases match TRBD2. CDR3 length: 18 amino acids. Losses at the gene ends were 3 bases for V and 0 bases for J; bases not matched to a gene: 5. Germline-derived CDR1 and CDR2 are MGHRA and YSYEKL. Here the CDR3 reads CASSQHGTSGGYQETQYF. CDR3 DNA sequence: TGCGCCAGCAGCCAGCACGGGACTAGCGGGGGGTACCAAGAGACCCAGTACTTC.

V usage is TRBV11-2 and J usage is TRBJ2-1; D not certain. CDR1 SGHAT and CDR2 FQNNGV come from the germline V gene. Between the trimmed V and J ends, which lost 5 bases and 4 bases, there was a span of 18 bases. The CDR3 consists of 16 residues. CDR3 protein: CASSPRGRNIYNEQFF. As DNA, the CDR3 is TGTGCCAGCAGCCCCCGCGGAAGGAACATTTACAATGAGCAGTTCTTC.

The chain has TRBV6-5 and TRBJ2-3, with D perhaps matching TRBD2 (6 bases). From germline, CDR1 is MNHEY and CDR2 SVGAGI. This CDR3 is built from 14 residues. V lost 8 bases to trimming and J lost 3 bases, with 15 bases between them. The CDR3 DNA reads TGTGCCAGCGAAGGAGGGCCGGGGACAGATACGCAGTATTTT. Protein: CASEGGPGTDTQYF.

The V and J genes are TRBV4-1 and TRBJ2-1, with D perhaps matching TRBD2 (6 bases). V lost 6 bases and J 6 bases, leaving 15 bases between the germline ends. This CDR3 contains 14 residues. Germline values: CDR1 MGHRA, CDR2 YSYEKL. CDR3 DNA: TGCGCCAGCAGTCCTCTAACTAGCAGCAATGAGCAGTTCTTC. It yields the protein CASSPLTSSNEQFF.

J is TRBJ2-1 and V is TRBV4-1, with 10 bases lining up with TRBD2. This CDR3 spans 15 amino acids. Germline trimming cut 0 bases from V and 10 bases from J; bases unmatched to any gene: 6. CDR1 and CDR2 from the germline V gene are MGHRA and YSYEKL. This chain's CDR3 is CASSQDLAGAAEQFF. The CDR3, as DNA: TGCGCCAGCAGCCAAGATCTAGCGGGAGCGGCCGAGCAGTTCTTC.

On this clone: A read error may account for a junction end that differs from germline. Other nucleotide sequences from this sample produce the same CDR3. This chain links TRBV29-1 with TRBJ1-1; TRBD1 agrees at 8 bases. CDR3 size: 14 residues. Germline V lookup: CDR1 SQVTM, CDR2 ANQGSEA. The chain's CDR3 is CSVPLGTGVTEAFF. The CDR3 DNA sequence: TGTAGCGTTCCCCTGGGGACAGGCGTCACTGAAGCTTTCTTT.

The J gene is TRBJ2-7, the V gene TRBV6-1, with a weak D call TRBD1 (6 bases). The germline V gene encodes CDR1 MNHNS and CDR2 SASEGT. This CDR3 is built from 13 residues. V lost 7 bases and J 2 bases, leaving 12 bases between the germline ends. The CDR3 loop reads CASIRDTTYEQYF. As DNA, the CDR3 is TGTGCCAGCATTCGGGACACTACCTACGAGCAGTACTTC.

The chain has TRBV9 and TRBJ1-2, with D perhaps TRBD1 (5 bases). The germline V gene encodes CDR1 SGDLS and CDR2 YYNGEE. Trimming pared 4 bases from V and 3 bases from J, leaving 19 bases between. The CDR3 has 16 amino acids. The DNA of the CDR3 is TGTGCCAGCAGCCCTCCAGGGCTTCCCACGGACTATGGCTACACCTTC. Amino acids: CASSPPGLPTDYGYTF.

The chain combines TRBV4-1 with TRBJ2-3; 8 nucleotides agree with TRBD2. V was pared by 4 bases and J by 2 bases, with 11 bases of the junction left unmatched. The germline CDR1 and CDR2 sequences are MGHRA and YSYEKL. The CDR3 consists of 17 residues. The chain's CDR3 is CASSRGLAHTLTDTQYF. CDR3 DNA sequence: TGCGCCAGCAGCCGCGGACTAGCTCATACACTCACAGATACGCAGTATTTT.

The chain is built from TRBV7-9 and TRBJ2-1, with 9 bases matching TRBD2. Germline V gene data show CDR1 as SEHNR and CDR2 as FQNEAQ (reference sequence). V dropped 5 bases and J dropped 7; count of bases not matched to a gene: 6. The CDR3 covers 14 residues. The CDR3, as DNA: TGTGCCAGCAGCCCTGGCGGGAGGGGAAATGAGCAGTTCTTC. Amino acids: CASSPGGRGNEQFF.

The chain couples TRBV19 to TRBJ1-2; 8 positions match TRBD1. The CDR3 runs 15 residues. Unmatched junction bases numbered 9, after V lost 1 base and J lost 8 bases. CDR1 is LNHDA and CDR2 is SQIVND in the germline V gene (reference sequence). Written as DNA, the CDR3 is TGTGCCAGTAGTATAGGGGACAGGCTGTTGGAGGGCTACACCTTC. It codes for CASSIGDRLLEGYTF.

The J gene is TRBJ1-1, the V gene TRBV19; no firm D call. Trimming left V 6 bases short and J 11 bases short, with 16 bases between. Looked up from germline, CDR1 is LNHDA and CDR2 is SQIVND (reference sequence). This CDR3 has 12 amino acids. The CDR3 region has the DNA TGTGCCAGTAGGCCAGGCGGGCACGGGGCTTTCTTT. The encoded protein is CASRPGGHGAFF.

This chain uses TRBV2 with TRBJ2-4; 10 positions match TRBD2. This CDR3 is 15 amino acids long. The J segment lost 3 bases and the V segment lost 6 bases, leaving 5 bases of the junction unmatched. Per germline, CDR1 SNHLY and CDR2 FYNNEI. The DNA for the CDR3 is TGTGCCAGCAGCGGACTAGCGGTAGGCAAAAACATTCAGTACTTC. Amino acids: CASSGLAVGKNIQYF.

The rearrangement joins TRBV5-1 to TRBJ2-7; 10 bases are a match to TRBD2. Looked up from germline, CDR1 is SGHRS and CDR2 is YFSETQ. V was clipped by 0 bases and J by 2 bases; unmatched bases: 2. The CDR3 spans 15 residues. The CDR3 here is CASSLASGSAYEQYF. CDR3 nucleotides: TGCGCCAGCAGCTTGGCTAGCGGGAGCGCCTACGAGCAGTACTTC. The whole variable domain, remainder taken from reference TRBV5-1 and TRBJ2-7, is KAGVTQTPRYLIKTRGQQVTLSCSPISGHRSVSWYQQTPGQGLQFLFEYFSETQRNKGNFPGRFSGRQFSNSRSEMNVSTLELGDSALYLCASSLASGSAYEQYFGPGTRLTVT.